The T cell receptor beta chain under discussion was sequenced for a study of T cell responses to AZD1222 COVID-19 vaccine. Study-wide background: Investigators merged groups given second doses at roughly 4 or roughly 12 weeks.

Study conclusions and caveats: AZD1222 recipients seropositive at baseline numbered only six or seven. Spike-specific TCR repertoires showed rising breadth and depth after two AZD1222 doses.

This CDR3 comprises 17 residues. Looked up from germline, CDR1 is MGHRA and CDR2 is YSYEKL. Trimming removed 1 base from V and 1 base from J, with 16 bases in between. As regards this clone: The antigen remains undetermined.

The repertoire was sequenced with immunoSEQ multiplex PCR; TCRdb's copy has only in-frame clones and lacks some. The sample has some 170,000 clones, around nine tenths seen once. This receptor was taken from an adult in good health. The chain couples TRBV4-1 to TRBJ2-5, with D maybe TRBD2 (6 bases). The specimen was peripheral blood, collected on day 0 of AZD1222 vaccination. The DNA for the CDR3 is TGCGCCAGCAGCCAAGGGGGTGGGACTCGGGGCCAAGAGACCCAGTACTTC. Translation: CASSQGGGTRGQETQYF.